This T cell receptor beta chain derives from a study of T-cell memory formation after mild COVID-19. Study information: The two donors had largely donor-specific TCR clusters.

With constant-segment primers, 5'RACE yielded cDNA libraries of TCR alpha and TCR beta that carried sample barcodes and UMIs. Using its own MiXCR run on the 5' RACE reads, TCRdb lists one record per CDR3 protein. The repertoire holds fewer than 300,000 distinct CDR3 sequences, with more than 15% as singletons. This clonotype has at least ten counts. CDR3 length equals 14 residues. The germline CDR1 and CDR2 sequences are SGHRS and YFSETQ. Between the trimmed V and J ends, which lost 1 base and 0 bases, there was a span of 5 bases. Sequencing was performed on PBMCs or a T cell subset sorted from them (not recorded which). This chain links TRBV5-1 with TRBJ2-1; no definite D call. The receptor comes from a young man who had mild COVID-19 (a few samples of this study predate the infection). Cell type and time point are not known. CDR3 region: CASSLQSSYNEQFF. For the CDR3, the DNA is TGCGCCAGCAGCTTGCAGAGCTCCTACAATGAGCAGTTCTTC.